This TCR beta chain was captured in a study of response to subunit inactivated influenza vaccine. Study-level findings and limits: Authors suggested seasonal influenza vaccinations each recruit few new T cells.

MiXCR, run by TCRdb on the RT-PCR reads, gives a single entry per CDR3 protein. Of 500,000 to 650,000 distinct CDR3 sequences in the sample, under 9% were seen once. This clonotype was picked up a small number of times. Antigen unknown. The CDR3 is made up of 14 amino acids. The chain recombines TRBV21-1 with TRBJ2-2; TRBD1 reflects the table's D call only, with no check against the DNA. TRBV21-1 is a pseudogene segment. This material consisted of PBMCs from blood, taken approximately 25 months after vaccination. This sequence was found in a man between 50 and 70 years old who received an inactivated influenza vaccine. CDR3 amino acids: CASPVGQGPGELFF. In DNA form, the CDR3 reads TGTGCCAGCCCTGTCGGACAGGGACCCGGGGAGCTGTTTTTT.